This paragraph reports one T cell receptor beta chain. Its cognate antigen is unknown. The observed sequence ends 3 residues before the CDR3 terminus, with the missing tail filled in from the germline J gene. Libraries were prepared by immunoSEQ multiplex PCR; TCRdb keeps only in-frame clonotypes and omits some of them. The repertoire shows approximately 21,000 clones, none seen only once; the top ten take 2.5% to 3%. These data belong to a study of T cell clonality in common variable immunodeficiency. Aged roughly 8 to 65 years, CVID subjects averaged about 38 years old. Donors gave roughly 4.5 to 9 ml heparinized peripheral whole blood. Study results and limitations: Fewer deletions and N-nucleotide insertions were reportedly seen in common variable immunodeficiency TCR beta sequences.

The CDR3 totals 17 residues. CDR1 is KGHSH and CDR2 is LQKENI in the germline V gene. Germline trimming cut 2 bases from V and 6 bases from J; bases unmatched to any gene: 10. Material for sequencing was peripheral blood mononuclear cells. This sequence joins TRBV18 and TRBJ2-3; TRBD2 aligns across 11 bases. The receptor's source is a human donor with common variable immunodeficiency. Partial CDR3 DNA: TGTGCCAGCTCACCAAGACTAGCGGGGATTTCCGCCGATACG. Its protein product is CASSPRLAGISADT. Given in full, the CDR3 is CASSPRLAGISADTQYF.